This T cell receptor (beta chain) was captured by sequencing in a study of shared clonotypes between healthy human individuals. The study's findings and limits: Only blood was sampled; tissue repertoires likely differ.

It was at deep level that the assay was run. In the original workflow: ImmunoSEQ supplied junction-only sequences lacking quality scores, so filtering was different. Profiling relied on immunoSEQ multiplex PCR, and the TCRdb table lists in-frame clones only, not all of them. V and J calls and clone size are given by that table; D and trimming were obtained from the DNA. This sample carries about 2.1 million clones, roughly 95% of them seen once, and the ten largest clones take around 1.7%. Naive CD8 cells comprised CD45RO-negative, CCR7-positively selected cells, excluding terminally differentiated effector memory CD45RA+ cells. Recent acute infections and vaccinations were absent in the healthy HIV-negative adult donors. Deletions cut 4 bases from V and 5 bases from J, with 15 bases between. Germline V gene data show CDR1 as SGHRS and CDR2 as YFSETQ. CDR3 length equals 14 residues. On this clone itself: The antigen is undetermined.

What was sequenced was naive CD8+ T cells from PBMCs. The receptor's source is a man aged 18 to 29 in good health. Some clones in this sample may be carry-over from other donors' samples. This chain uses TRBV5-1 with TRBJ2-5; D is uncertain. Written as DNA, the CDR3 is TGCGCCAGCAGCCTGAACCATTTCTGGGAGACCCAGTACTTC. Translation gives CASSLNHFWETQYF.